A selection of T cell receptor beta chains follows, all from one sample in a study of cytomegalovirus exposure and HLA in healthy donors. Produced via immunoSEQ multiplex PCR; TCRdb's table is partial and in-frame only. Counted here are some 100,000 clones, 86% occurring once; the ten biggest clones make up approximately 4.9%. What was sequenced was PBMCs. The receptors come from a man between 18 and 29 years old in good health and CMV-seronegative. Each CDR3 is given with its conserved first and last residue. D genes are given only for firm matches. The size of a clone is reported for some rows only, either as once, few or many, or as a class for expanded clones.

cdr3_aa | cdr3_nt | j_call | d_call | clone_size | v_call
CASSPPGHDYGYTF | TGTGCCAGCTCACCGCCGGGACACGACTATGGCTACACCTTC | TRBJ1-2 | NA | few | TRBV18
CASSYSDGDVKLFF | TGTGCCAGCAGTTACTCGGACGGGGATGTGAAACTGTTTTTT | TRBJ1-4 | NA | NA | TRBV6-6
CASSVPGVQETQYF | TGTGCCAGCAGTGTGCCAGGGGTGCAAGAGACCCAGTACTTC | TRBJ2-5 | NA | NA | TRBV2
CASSPDSTNYGYTF | TGCGCCAGCAGCCCGGACTCAACTAACTATGGCTACACCTTC | TRBJ1-2 | NA | NA | TRBV5-1
CASSPGWGYSHQETQYF | TGCGCCAGCAGCCCGGGGTGGGGATACTCCCACCAAGAGACCCAGTACTTC | TRBJ2-5 | NA | NA | TRBV5-1
CASQDRGRSNYGYTF | TGTGCCAGCCAGGACAGGGGGCGGTCTAACTATGGCTACACCTTC | TRBJ1-2 | TRBD1 | once | TRBV6-1
CASSLDGARTGELFF | TGTGCCAGCAGCTTAGATGGGGCGCGCACCGGGGAGCTGTTTTTT | TRBJ2-2 | NA | NA | TRBV7-6
CASSLAGQATAGYTF | TGTGCCAGCAGCTTAGCCGGACAGGCCACTGCTGGCTACACCTTC | TRBJ1-2 | TRBD1 | NA | TRBV7-9
CASSVTGTGGGGYTF | TGTGCCAGCAGCGTAACCGGGACAGGGGGCGGAGGCTACACCTTC | TRBJ1-2 | TRBD1 | NA | TRBV5-5
CASSIDGAPFAGELFF | TGTGCCAGTAGTATAGATGGGGCGCCCTTCGCCGGGGAGCTGTTTTTT | TRBJ2-2 | NA | NA | TRBV19
CASSDQQGGYEKLFF | TGTGCCAGCAGTGACCAACAGGGGGGATATGAAAAACTGTTTTTT | TRBJ1-4 | TRBD1 | NA | TRBV25-1
CAWGLLGGQGNTEAFF | TGTGCCTGGGGTCTGTTAGGAGGACAGGGGAACACTGAAGCTTTCTTT | TRBJ1-1 | TRBD1 | NA | TRBV30
CAISEGAQGNTEAFF | TGTGCCATCAGTGAAGGGGCCCAGGGGAACACTGAAGCTTTCTTT | TRBJ1-1 | NA | NA | TRBV10-3
CASARETGGALGYTF | TGTGCCAGCGCGAGGGAGACAGGGGGCGCACTTGGCTACACCTTC | TRBJ1-2 | TRBD1 | few | TRBV2
CASSGGGALGDTQYF | TGTGCCAGCAGCGGCGGGGGGGCCTTAGGAGATACGCAGTATTTT | TRBJ2-3 | TRBD2 | NA | TRBV9
CASSQVRTGLGEQYF | TGCGCCAGCAGCCAAGTTCGCACAGGCCTTGGCGAGCAGTACTTC | TRBJ2-7 | NA | NA | TRBV4-1
CASCRDRGTPQHF | TGTGCCAGCTGTCGGGACAGGGGCACACCCCAGCATTTT | TRBJ1-5 | TRBD1 | NA | TRBV28
CASRPGTVSSGANVLTF | TGTGCCAGCCGCCCCGGGACAGTGAGCTCTGGGGCCAACGTCCTGACTTTC | TRBJ2-6 | TRBD1 | NA | TRBV4-2
CAWSPPDRGAAEQYF | TGTGCCTGGAGTCCTCCGGACAGGGGGGCGGCCGAGCAGTACTTC | TRBJ2-7 | TRBD1 | NA | TRBV30
CASQGAATNTGELFF | TGTGCCAGCCAGGGGGCCGCCACGAACACCGGGGAGCTGTTTTTT | TRBJ2-2 | TRBD1 | NA | TRBV19
CASSGGQNTDTQYF | TGTGCCAGCAGTGGTGGACAGAACACAGATACGCAGTATTTT | TRBJ2-3 | NA | NA | TRBV6-1
CASSYRDSGGVTEAFF | TGTGCCAGCAGTTACCGAGATTCAGGGGGCGTAACTGAAGCTTTCTTT | TRBJ1-1 | TRBD1 | NA | TRBV6-5
CASRAVGTSDYSNQPQHF | TGCGCCAGCAGAGCCGTGGGGACAAGCGACTATAGCAATCAGCCCCAGCATTTT | TRBJ1-5 | NA | NA | TRBV4-1
CASSTGQGATQYF | TGTGCCAGTAGTACGGGACAGGGGGCGACCCAGTACTTC | TRBJ2-5 | TRBD1 | once | TRBV19
CSVVTGGAGETQYF | TGCAGCGTTGTGACAGGGGGCGCGGGGGAGACCCAGTACTTC | TRBJ2-5 | TRBD1 | NA | TRBV29-1
CASSYDRNQPQHF | TGTGCCAGCAGCTACGACAGGAATCAGCCCCAGCATTTT | TRBJ1-5 | NA | once | TRBV6-5
CASSSAETSLVYEQYF | TGTGCCAGCAGTTCCGCGGAGACTAGCTTAGTCTACGAGCAGTACTTC | TRBJ2-7 | TRBD2 | NA | TRBV28
CASTRTGELFF | TGCGCCAGCACCCGCACCGGGGAGCTGTTTTTT | TRBJ2-2 | NA | NA | TRBV10-1
CASSLERGSNQPQHF | TGTGCCAGCAGCTTAGAAAGGGGGAGCAATCAGCCCCAGCATTTT | TRBJ1-5 | NA | few | TRBV7-6
CASSLVPGNQPQHF | TGTGCCAGCAGCTTAGTGCCAGGGAATCAGCCCCAGCATTTT | TRBJ1-5 | NA | NA | TRBV7-2
CAWSVGQFLSGNTIYF | TGTGCCTGGAGTGTTGGGCAGTTCCTCTCTGGAAACACCATATATTTT | TRBJ1-3 | NA | NA | TRBV30
CASSQDRAPGELFF | TGCGCCAGCAGCCAAGACAGGGCCCCCGGGGAGCTGTTTTTT | TRBJ2-2 | NA | NA | TRBV4-1
CASSVSGRESTDTQYF | TGTGCCAGCAGCGTTAGCGGGAGGGAAAGCACAGATACGCAGTATTTT | TRBJ2-3 | TRBD2 | NA | TRBV9
CASSSRTSGGARELFF | TGTGCCAGCAGCTCCCGGACTAGCGGGGGGGCCAGGGAGCTGTTTTTT | TRBJ2-2 | TRBD2 | NA | TRBV5-4
CAWGPGTGPTEQFF | TGTGCCTGGGGGCCAGGTACAGGACCCACTGAGCAGTTCTTC | TRBJ2-1 | NA | NA | TRBV30
CAWTDRDTEAFF | TGTGCCTGGACCGACAGGGACACTGAAGCTTTCTTT | TRBJ1-1 | TRBD1 | few | TRBV30
CASSVGGGEAFF | TGTGCCAGCAGCGTAGGAGGGGGTGAAGCTTTCTTT | TRBJ1-1 | NA | NA | TRBV9
CARSLAPGQGNEQYF | TGTGCCAGAAGCTTGGCCCCCGGACAGGGTAACGAGCAGTACTTC | TRBJ2-7 | TRBD1 | NA | TRBV5-3
CASSLAGEVGYTF | TGTGCCAGCAGCTTAGCGGGGGAGGTTGGCTACACCTTC | TRBJ1-2 | NA | NA | TRBV7-9
CASSVGVEKIGPRGMQYF | TGTGCCAGCAGCGTAGGGGTCGAGAAGATAGGCCCCCGAGGGATGCAGTATTTT | TRBJ2-3 | NA | NA | TRBV9
CASSQGESYGYTF | TGCGCCAGCAGTCAGGGGGAAAGCTATGGCTACACCTTC | TRBJ1-2 | TRBD1 | few | TRBV5-1
CASSQREGTQSYNEQFF | TGCGCCAGCAGCCAACGGGAGGGGACGCAGTCCTACAATGAGCAGTTCTTC | TRBJ2-1 | TRBD2 | NA | TRBV4-1
CASRSGSGVVANEQFF | TGCGCCAGCAGGTCCGGCTCGGGAGTGGTCGCCAATGAGCAGTTCTTC | TRBJ2-1 | NA | NA | TRBV5-1
CAWSVWRTLGANEKLFF | TGTGCCTGGAGTGTATGGAGGACCCTCGGGGCTAATGAAAAACTGTTTTTT | TRBJ1-4 | NA | NA | TRBV30
CASSESPGGQNIQYF | TGCGCCAGCAGTGAGTCGCCAGGAGGGCAAAACATTCAGTACTTC | TRBJ2-4 | NA | NA | TRBV10-1
CASREAGELFF | TGTGCCAGCAGGGAGGCCGGGGAGCTGTTTTTT | TRBJ2-2 | NA | NA | TRBV6-5
CASSGSDRARDTEAFF | TGTGCCAGCAGCGGATCGGACAGGGCCAGGGACACTGAAGCTTTCTTT | TRBJ1-1 | TRBD1 | NA | TRBV7-9
CASSLDSNEQFF | TGTGCCAGCAGCCTCGACAGCAATGAGCAGTTCTTC | TRBJ2-1 | NA | once | TRBV5-6
CASGLASGTGNTGELFF | TGTGCTAGTGGTTTGGCGTCCGGGACAGGGAACACCGGGGAGCTGTTTTTT | TRBJ2-2 | TRBD1 | NA | TRBV12-5
CASSGLDSPAGYTF | TGTGCCAGTAGTGGCCTCGACAGTCCGGCGGGCTACACCTTC | TRBJ1-2 | NA | NA | TRBV19
CASSWGVAGPTGEQYF | TGCGCCAGCAGCTGGGGGGTTGCGGGACCGACGGGGGAGCAGTACTTC | TRBJ2-7 | NA | NA | TRBV5-1
CASLGSRSNEKLFF | TGTGCCAGCCTCGGATCACGGAGTAATGAAAAACTGTTTTTT | TRBJ1-4 | NA | NA | TRBV2
CASSAGGRVSYGYTF | TGTGCCAGCAGCGCCGGGGGGCGCGTCTCCTATGGCTACACCTTC | TRBJ1-2 | NA | NA | TRBV9
CASRGWDRVQPQHF | TGTGCCAGCAGAGGCTGGGACAGGGTTCAGCCCCAGCATTTT | TRBJ1-5 | TRBD1 | NA | TRBV2
CASSLQKKGGQGAAQYF | TGTGCCAGCAGCCTTCAAAAAAAGGGGGGACAGGGGGCGGCCCAGTACTTC | TRBJ2-5 | TRBD1 | NA | TRBV4-2
CASSLDPGPYEQYF | TGCGCCAGCAGCTTGGACCCAGGGCCCTACGAGCAGTACTTC | TRBJ2-7 | NA | NA | TRBV5-1
CASSRPGLAYNEQFF | TGTGCCAGCAGTCGCCCGGGACTAGCCTACAATGAGCAGTTCTTC | TRBJ2-1 | TRBD2 | NA | TRBV5-6
CASSEIGGAYEQYF | TGTGCCAGCAGTGAAATAGGGGGAGCCTACGAGCAGTACTTC | TRBJ2-7 | NA | NA | TRBV25-1
CASSPGQMRGEAFF | TGTGCCAGCAGCCCAGGACAGATGAGAGGTGAAGCTTTCTTT | TRBJ1-1 | NA | NA | TRBV5-4
CASSLHPSGSYNEQFF | TGTGCCAGCAGCTTGCATCCTAGCGGGAGCTACAATGAGCAGTTCTTC | TRBJ2-1 | TRBD2 | once | TRBV5-6